This TCR beta chain was identified in a study of OX40 agonist ivuxolimab in advanced cancers. For the study at large: Ivuxolimab, an antibody acting as an agonist of OX40 (CD134), was used to treat patients. A male proportion of over 75% was recorded, with mean age approximately 64 years and range roughly 23 to 79. A diagnosis of hepatocellular carcinoma, melanoma, renal cell or head and neck cancer was present in dose-escalation patients.

The V gene end was trimmed by 6 bases and the J gene end by 6 bases; junction bases not matched to a gene: 7. The CDR3 consists of 14 residues. The germline V gene has CDR1 MNHEY and CDR2 SVGAGI. The data were produced by immunoSEQ multiplex PCR, yet TCRdb's version contains in-frame clones alone and is incomplete. The top ten clones hold more than 0.25% of a sample with some 97,000 clones, less than 95% of them seen once. This clonotype was obtained from an adult with an advanced solid tumor such as melanoma, head and neck, liver or kidney cancer. Here the sequenced sample was CD4+ or CD8+ T cells sorted from blood, taken in a trial of the OX40 agonist ivuxolimab. V gene TRBV6-5 combines with J gene TRBJ2-1, with 8 positions matching TRBD2. The CDR3 here is CASSLGREFNEQFF. The CDR3 region has the DNA TGTGCCAGCAGCCTCGGGAGGGAGTTCAATGAGCAGTTCTTC.